This T cell receptor beta chain was profiled in a study of ipilimumab plus nivolumab after autologous stem cell transplantation. Using immunoSEQ multiplex PCR, the repertoire was profiled, and TCRdb retains in-frame clones only, with some absent. This sample yields roughly 20,000 clones, of which over 70% are seen a single time; over 15% belongs to the top ten. Dosing: nivolumab 3 mg/kg IV, weeks 1, 4, 7, 10, then every two weeks to week 26. Germline loops: CDR1 SGHAT, CDR2 FQNNGV. This CDR3 region has 16 residues. With 6 bases clipped from V and 1 base from J, the junction kept 9 bases outside the gene matches.

The gene calls are TRBV11-2 and TRBJ2-5, with TRBD2 matching over 9 bases. The source was PBMCs, collected in a trial of ipilimumab plus nivolumab as post-transplant consolidation. The source of this sequence is a male donor with diffuse large B-cell lymphoma. The CDR3: CASRNLAGATQETQYF. DNA of the CDR3: TGTGCCAGCAGAAACTTAGCGGGGGCAACCCAAGAGACCCAGTACTTC.